This T cell receptor beta chain appears in the sequencing data of a study of PD-L1 blockade in urothelial cancer. Trimming took 2 bases from V and 2 from J, leaving 7 bases between them. This CDR3 is 14 amino acids long. Germline-derived CDR1 and CDR2 are MNHEY and SVGAGI. The data were produced by immunoSEQ multiplex PCR, yet TCRdb's version contains in-frame clones alone and is incomplete. The sample holds about 43,000 clones, more than 70% seen once. Time point reported: pretreatment peripheral blood. The chain employs TRBV6-5 and TRBJ1-3, with a weak D call TRBD1 (5 bases). The sample in question was PBMCs, obtained around atezolizumab (anti-PD-L1) treatment. The clonotype was recovered from a man aged 55 to 69 with urothelial cancer. The CDR3 region has the DNA TGTGCCAGCAGTTACGGGGGGACTGGAAACACCATATATTTT. Its translation: CASSYGGTGNTIYF.